This TCR beta chain is drawn from a study of T cell repertoires in cytomegalovirus infection. Regarding this clonotype: Antigen specificity is unknown.

Each CDR3 protein is one row after TCRdb ran MiXCR on the reads. The repertoire holds 380,000 or so distinct CDR3 sequences, with around a third as singletons. Germline CDR1 DFQATT, CDR2 SNEGSKA (reference sequence). There are 14 residues in the CDR3. V shed 7 bases and J shed 1 base, with 14 bases lying between them. The clonotype comes from a human donor in good health (CMV status not recorded). Some clones in this sample may be carry-over from other donors' samples. The sample in question was cultured PBMCs, obtained from culture after CMV antigen stimulation. The V and J genes are TRBV20-1 and TRBJ2-1; D is possibly TRBD2 (7 bases). This CDR3 is CSVGRGMSYNEQFF. DNA of the CDR3: TGCAGTGTAGGGAGGGGGATGTCCTACAATGAGCAGTTCTTC.